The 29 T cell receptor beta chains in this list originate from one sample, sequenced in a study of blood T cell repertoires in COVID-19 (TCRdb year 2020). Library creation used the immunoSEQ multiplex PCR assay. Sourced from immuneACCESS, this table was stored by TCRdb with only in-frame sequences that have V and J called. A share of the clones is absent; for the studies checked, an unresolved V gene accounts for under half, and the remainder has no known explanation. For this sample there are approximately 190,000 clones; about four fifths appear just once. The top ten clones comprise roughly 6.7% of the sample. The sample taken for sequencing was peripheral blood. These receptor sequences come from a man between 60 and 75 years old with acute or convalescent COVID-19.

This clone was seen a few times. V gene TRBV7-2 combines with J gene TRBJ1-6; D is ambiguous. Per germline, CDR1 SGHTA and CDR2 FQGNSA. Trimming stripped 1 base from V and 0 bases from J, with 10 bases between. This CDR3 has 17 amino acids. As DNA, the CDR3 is TGTGCCAGCAGCTTAGTAGGTTCTAGCTCCTATAATTCACCCCTCCACTTT. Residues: CASSLVGSSSYNSPLHF.

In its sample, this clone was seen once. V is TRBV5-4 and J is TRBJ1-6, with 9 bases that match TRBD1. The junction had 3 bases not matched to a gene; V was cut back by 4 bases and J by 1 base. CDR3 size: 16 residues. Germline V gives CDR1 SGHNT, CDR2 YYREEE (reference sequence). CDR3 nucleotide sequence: TGTGCCAGCAGCCAGGACAGGGGATCCTATAATTCACCCCTCCACTTT. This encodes CASSQDRGSYNSPLHF. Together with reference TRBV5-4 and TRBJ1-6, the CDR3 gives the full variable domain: ETGVTQSPTHLIKTRGQQVTLRCSSQSGHNTVSWYQQALGQGPQFIFQYYREEENGRGNFPPRFSGLQFPNYSSELNVNALELDDSALYLCASSQDRGSYNSPLHFGNGTRLTVT.

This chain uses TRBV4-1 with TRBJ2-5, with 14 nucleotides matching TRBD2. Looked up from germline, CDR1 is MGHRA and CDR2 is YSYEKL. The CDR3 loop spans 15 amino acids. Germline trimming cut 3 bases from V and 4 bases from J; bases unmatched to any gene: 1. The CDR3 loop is CASSHGLAGGETQYF. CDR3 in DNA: TGCGCCAGCAGCCACGGACTAGCGGGAGGAGAGACCCAGTACTTC.

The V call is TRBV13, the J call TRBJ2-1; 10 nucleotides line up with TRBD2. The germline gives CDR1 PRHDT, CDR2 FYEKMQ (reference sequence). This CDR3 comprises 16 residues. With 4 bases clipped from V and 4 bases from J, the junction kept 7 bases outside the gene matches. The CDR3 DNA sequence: TGTGCCAGCAGCTCGGGACTAGCGCCACATTACAATGAGCAGTTCTTC. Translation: CASSSGLAPHYNEQFF.

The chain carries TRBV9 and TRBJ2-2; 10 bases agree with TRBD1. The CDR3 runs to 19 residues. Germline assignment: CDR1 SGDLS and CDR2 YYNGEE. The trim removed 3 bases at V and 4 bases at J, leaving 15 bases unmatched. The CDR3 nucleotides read TGTGCCAGCAGCGATCCACCGGGACAGGGGTTAAGGGGCACCGGGGAGCTGTTTTTT. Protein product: CASSDPPGQGLRGTGELFF.

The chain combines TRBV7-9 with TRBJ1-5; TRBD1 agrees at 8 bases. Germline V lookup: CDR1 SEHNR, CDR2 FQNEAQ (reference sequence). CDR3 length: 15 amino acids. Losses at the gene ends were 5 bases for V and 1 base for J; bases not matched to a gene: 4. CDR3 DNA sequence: TGTGCCAGCAGCGGACAGGGTACAAGCAATCAGCCCCAGCATTTT. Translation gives CASSGQGTSNQPQHF. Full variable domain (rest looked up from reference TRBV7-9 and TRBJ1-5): DTGVSQNPRHKITKRGQNVTFRCDPISEHNRLYWYRQTLGQGPEFLTYFQNEAQLEKSRLLSDRFSAERPKGSFSTLEIQRTEQGDSAMYLCASSGQGTSNQPQHFGDGTRLSIL.

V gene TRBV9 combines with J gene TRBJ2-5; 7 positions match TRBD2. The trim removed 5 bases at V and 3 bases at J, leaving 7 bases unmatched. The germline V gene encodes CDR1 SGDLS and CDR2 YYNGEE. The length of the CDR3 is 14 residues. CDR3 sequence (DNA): TGTGCCAGCAGTACCCTGGGGGGGGAAGAGACCCAGTACTTC. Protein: CASSTLGGEETQYF.

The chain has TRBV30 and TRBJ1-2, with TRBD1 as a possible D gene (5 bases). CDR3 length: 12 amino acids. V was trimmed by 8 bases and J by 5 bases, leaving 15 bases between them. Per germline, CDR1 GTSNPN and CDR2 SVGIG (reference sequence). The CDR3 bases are TGTGCCCTAGGGGCAGGGAGGTATGGCTACACCTTC. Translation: CALGAGRYGYTF.

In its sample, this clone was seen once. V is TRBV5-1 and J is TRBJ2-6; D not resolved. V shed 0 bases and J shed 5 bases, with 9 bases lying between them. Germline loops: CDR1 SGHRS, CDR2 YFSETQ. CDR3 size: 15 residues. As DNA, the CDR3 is TGCGCCAGCAGCTTGGTAGTCCTCCGGGCCAACGTCCTGACTTTC. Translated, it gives CASSLVVLRANVLTF.

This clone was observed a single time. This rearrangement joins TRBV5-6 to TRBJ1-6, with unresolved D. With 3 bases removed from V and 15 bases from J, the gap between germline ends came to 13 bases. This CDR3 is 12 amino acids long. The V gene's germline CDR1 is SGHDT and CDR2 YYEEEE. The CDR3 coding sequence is TGTGCCAGCAGCTCCGAGGATTTTCACCTCCACTTT. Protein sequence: CASSSEDFHLHF.

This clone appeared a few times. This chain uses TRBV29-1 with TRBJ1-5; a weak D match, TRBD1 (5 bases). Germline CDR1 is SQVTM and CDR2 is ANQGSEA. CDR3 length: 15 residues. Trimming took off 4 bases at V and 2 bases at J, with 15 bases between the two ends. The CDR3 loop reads CSVALFSGRNQPQHF. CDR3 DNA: TGCAGCGTTGCCCTTTTTTCAGGGCGCAATCAGCCCCAGCATTTT.

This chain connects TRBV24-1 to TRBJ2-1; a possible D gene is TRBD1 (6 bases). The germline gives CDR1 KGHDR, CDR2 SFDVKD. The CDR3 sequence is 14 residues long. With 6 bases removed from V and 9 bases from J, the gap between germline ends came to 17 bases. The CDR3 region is CATSSPGVGGEQFF. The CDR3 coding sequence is TGTGCCACCAGTAGTCCAGGGGTTGGGGGTGAGCAGTTCTTC.

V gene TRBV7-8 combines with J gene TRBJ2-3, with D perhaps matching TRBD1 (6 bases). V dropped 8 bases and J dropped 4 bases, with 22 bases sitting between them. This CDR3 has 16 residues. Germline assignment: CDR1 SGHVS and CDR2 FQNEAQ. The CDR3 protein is CASAARFAGEADTQYF. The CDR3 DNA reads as TGTGCCAGCGCGGCCCGGTTCGCAGGGGAAGCAGATACGCAGTATTTT. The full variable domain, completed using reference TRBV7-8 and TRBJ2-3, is GAGVSQSPRYKVAKRGQDVALRCDPISGHVSLFWYQQALGQGPEFLTYFQNEAQLDKSGLPSDRFFAERPEGSVSTLKIQRTQQEDSAVYLCASAARFAGEADTQYFGPGTRLTVL.

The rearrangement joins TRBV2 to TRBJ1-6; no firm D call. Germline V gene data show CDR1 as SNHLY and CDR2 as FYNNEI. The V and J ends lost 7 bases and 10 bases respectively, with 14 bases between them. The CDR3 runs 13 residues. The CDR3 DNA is TGTGCCAGCACAAGCGGGGTAGAGTCACCCCTCCACTTT. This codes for CASTSGVESPLHF.

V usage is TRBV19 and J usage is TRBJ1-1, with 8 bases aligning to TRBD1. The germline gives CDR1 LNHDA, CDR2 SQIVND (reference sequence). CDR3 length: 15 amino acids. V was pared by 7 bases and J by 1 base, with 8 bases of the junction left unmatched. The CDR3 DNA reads TGTGCCAGTATAGGACAGGGACCCGCGAACACTGAAGCTTTCTTT. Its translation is CASIGQGPANTEAFF.

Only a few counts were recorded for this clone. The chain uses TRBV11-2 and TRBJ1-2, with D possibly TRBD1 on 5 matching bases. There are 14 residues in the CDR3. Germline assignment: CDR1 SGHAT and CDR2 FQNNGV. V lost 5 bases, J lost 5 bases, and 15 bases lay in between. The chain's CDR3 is CASSPPGGEYGYTF. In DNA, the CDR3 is TGTGCCAGCAGCCCCCCGGGAGGGGAATATGGCTACACCTTC. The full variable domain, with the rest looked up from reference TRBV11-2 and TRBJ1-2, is EAGVAQSPRYKIIEKRQSVAFWCNPISGHATLYWYQQILGQGPKLLIQFQNNGVVDDSQLPKDRFSAERLKGVDSTLKIQPAKLEDSAVYLCASSPPGGEYGYTFGSGTRLTVV.

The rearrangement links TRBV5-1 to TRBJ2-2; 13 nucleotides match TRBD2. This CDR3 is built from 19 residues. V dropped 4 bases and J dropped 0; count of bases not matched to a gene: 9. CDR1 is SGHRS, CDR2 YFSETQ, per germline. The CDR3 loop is CASSGGLAGSPANTGELFF. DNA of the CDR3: TGCGCCAGCAGCGGGGGACTAGCGGGATCCCCCGCGAACACCGGGGAGCTGTTTTTT.

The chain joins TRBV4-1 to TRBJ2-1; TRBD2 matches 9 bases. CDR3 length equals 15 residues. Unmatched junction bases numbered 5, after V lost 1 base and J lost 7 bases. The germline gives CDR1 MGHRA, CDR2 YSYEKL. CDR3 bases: TGCGCCAGCAGCCAAGGGCTAGCGGGGAAGAATGAGCAGTTCTTC. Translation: CASSQGLAGKNEQFF.

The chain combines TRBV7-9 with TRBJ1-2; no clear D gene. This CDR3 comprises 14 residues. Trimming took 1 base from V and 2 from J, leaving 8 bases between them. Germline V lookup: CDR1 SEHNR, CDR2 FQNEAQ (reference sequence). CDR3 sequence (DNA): TGTGCCAGCAGCTTAGACAGCAGAAACTATGGCTACACCTTC. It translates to CASSLDSRNYGYTF. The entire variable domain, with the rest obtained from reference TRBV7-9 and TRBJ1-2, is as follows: DTGVSQNPRHKITKRGQNVTFRCDPISEHNRLYWYRQTLGQGPEFLTYFQNEAQLEKSRLLSDRFSAERPKGSFSTLEIQRTEQGDSAMYLCASSLDSRNYGYTFGSGTRLTVV.

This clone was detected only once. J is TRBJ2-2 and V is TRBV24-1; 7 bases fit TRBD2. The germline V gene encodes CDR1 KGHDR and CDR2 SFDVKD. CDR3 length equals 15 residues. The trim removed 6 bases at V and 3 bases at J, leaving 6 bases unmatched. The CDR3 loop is CATSRAGADTGELFF. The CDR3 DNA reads TGTGCCACCAGTAGGGCGGGAGCGGACACCGGGGAGCTGTTTTTT.

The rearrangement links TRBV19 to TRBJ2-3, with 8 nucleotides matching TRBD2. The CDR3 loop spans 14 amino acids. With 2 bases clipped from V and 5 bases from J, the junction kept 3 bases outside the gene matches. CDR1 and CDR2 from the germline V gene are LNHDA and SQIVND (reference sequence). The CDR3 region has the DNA TGTGCCAGTAGTATATCGGGGGGGCAAGATACGCAGTATTTT. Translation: CASSISGGQDTQYF.

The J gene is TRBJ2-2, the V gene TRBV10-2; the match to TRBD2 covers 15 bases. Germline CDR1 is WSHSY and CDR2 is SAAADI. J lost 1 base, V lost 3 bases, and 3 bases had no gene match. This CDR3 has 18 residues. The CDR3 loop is CASSEGLAGGVNTGELFF. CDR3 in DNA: TGCGCCAGCAGTGAAGGACTAGCGGGGGGGGTGAACACCGGGGAGCTGTTTTTT.

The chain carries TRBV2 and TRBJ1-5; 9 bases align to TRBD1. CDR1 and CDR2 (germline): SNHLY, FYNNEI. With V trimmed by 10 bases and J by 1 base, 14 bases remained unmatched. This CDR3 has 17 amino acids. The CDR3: CAISGTGSFMSNQPQHF. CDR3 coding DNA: TGTGCCATATCCGGGACAGGGAGCTTTATGAGCAATCAGCCCCAGCATTTT.

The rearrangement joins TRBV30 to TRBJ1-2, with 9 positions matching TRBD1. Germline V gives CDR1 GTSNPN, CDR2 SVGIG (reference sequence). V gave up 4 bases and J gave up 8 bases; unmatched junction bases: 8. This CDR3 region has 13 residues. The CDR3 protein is CAWKGQGKGGYTF. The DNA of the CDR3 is TGTGCCTGGAAAGGACAGGGGAAAGGGGGCTACACCTTC.

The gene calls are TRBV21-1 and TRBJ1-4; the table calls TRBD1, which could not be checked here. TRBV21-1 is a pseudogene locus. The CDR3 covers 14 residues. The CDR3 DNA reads TGTGCCAGCAGGAACAGGGTGATTTTGGGAAAACTGTTTTTT. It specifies CASRNRVILGKLFF.

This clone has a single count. CDR3 DNA sequence: TGCGCCAGCAGCGTGGGAAGGGGTTCAGATACGCAGTATTTT. It specifies CASSVGRGSDTQYF. V and J are TRBV5-1 and TRBJ2-3, with D possibly TRBD1 on 5 matching bases. Trimming left V 4 bases short and J 4 bases short, with 13 bases between. This CDR3 has 14 amino acids. Germline V gene sequence: CDR1 SGHRS, CDR2 YFSETQ.

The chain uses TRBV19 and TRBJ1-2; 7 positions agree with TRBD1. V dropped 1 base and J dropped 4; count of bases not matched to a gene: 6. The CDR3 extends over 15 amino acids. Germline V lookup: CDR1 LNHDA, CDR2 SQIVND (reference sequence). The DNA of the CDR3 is TGTGCCAGTAGTATAGCATCCCCAGGGGGCTATGGCTACACCTTC. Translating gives CASSIASPGGYGYTF.

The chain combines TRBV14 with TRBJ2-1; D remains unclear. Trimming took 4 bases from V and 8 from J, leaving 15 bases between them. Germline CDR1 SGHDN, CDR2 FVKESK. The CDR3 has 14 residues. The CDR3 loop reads CASSPLVPFDEQFF. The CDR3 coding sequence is TGTGCCAGCAGCCCACTCGTCCCTTTTGATGAGCAGTTCTTC. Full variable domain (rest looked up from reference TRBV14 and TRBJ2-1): EAGVTQFPSHSVIEKGQTVTLRCDPISGHDNLYWYRRVMGKEIKFLLHFVKESKQDESGMPNNRFLAERTGGTYSTLKVQPAELEDSGVYFCASSPLVPFDEQFFGPGTRLTVL.

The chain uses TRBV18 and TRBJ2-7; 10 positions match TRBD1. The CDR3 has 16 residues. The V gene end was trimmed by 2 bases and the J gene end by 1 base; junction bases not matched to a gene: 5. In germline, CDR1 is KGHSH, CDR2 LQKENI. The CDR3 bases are TGTGCCAGCTCACCATCGCGGGACAGGGGTTCCTACGAGCAGTACTTC. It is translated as CASSPSRDRGSYEQYF.